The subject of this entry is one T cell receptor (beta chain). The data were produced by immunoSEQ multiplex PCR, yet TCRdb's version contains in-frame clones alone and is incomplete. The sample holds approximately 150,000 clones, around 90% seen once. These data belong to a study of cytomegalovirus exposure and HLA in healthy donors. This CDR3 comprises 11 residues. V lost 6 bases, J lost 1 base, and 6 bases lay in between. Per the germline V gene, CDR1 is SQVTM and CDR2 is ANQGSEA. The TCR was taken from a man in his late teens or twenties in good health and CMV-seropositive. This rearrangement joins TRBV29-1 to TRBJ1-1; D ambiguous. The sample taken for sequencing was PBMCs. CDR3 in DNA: TGCAGCGTGGCTGAGAACACTGAAGCTTTCTTT. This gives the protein CSVAENTEAFF.